The subject of this entry is one TCR beta chain. The V end lost 4 bases, the J end lost 10 bases, and 17 bases lay between the germline ends. Per the germline V gene, CDR1 is SGHAT and CDR2 is FQNNGV. The CDR3 spans 14 residues. The sample comes from a study of blood T cell repertoires in COVID-19. Clones were sequenced by immunoSEQ multiplex PCR, and TCRdb holds only the in-frame ones, with some missing. The table shows roughly 150,000 clones, with about 79% occurring only once. The sequencing sample was made of peripheral blood. The sequence was collected from a woman aged 45 to 65 in a cohort sampled during active or convalescent COVID-19. The chain joins TRBV11-2 to TRBJ2-1; D is uncertain. CDR3 amino acids: CASSSQPGSMEQFF. CDR3 DNA sequence: TGTGCCAGCAGCTCGCAACCGGGTTCTATGGAGCAGTTCTTC.